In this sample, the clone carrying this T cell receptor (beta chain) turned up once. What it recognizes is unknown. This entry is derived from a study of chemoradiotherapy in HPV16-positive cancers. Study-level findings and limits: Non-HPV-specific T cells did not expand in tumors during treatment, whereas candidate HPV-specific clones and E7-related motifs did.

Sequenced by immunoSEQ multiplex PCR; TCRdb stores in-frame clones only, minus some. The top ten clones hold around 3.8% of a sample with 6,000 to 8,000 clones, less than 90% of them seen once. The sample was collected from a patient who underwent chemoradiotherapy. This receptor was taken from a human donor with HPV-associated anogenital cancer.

CDR3 amino acids: CASSRDGSNQPQHF. DNA for the CDR3: TGCGCCAGCAGTCGGGACGGTAGCAATCAGCCCCAGCATTTT. V is TRBV5-1 and J is TRBJ1-5; perhaps TRBD1 as D (5 bases). Trimming removed 5 bases from V and 0 bases from J, with 9 bases in between. This CDR3 spans 14 amino acids. Germline V gives CDR1 SGHRS, CDR2 YFSETQ.